The 32 T cell receptor beta chains below all came from one sample that was sequenced in a study of blood T cell repertoires in COVID-19. TCRdb's table, derived via immunoSEQ multiplex PCR, lists solely in-frame clones and lacks some. In the table there are 400,000 to 450,000 clones, 90% of which are singletons. Specimen: PBMCs or T cells enriched from blood (not recorded which). The receptors shown here come from a man younger than 35 who had recovered from COVID-19.

The rearrangement joins TRBV19 to TRBJ2-2; possible D gene TRBD1, 5 bases. Germline CDR1 reads LNHDA; CDR2 reads SQIVND (reference sequence). The CDR3 contains 13 residues. Trimming left V 3 bases short and J 6 bases short, with 8 bases between. CDR3 bases: TGTGCCAGTAGTATGGGGCTTTCCGGGGAGCTGTTTTTT. Residues: CASSMGLSGELFF.

The chain uses TRBV10-2 and TRBJ1-1, with D tentatively TRBD1 (6 bases). Germline V gene data show CDR1 as WSHSY and CDR2 as SAAADI. The germline V and J ends were trimmed by 7 bases and 1 base, with 10 bases remaining between them. The CDR3 has 13 amino acids. CDR3 sequence: CASKGQRNTEAFF. Here the CDR3 DNA reads TGCGCCAGCAAAGGACAGCGGAACACTGAAGCTTTCTTT.

The V call is TRBV28, the J call TRBJ1-2, with 7 bases that match TRBD1. V was clipped by 6 bases and J by 4 bases; unmatched bases: 2. CDR3 length equals 12 residues. From germline, CDR1 is MDHEN and CDR2 SYDVKM. The CDR3 loop reads CASSQGGYGYTF. The CDR3 DNA reads as TGTGCCAGCAGCCAGGGGGGCTATGGCTACACCTTC.

This clone was observed a single time. The chain employs TRBV4-1 and TRBJ2-7; no clear D. Germline V gene sequence: CDR1 MGHRA, CDR2 YSYEKL. The V gene lost 0 bases and the J gene lost 3 bases, with 9 bases spanning the gap. The CDR3 covers 14 residues. This CDR3 reads CASSQEYSSYEQYF. The CDR3 DNA reads as TGCGCCAGCAGCCAAGAATATTCTAGCTACGAGCAGTACTTC.

This chain connects TRBV9 to TRBJ2-2; the match to TRBD2 covers 11 bases. This CDR3 has 19 amino acids. Per germline, CDR1 SGDLS and CDR2 YYNGEE. J lost 0 bases, V lost 0 bases, and 7 bases had no gene match. CDR3 coding DNA: TGTGCCAGCAGCGTAGGGCTAGCGGGAGGCACGGCGAACACCGGGGAGCTGTTTTTT. Translation: CASSVGLAGGTANTGELFF.

The rearrangement links TRBV5-1 to TRBJ2-3; 10 nucleotides match TRBD2. This CDR3 has 17 residues. V lost 3 bases to trimming and J lost 4 bases; unmatched junction nucleotides: 11. The germline V gene encodes CDR1 SGHRS and CDR2 YFSETQ. The CDR3 region is CASSSERAGGRADTQYF. The CDR3 DNA reads TGCGCCAGCAGCTCGGAAAGAGCGGGAGGGCGCGCAGATACGCAGTATTTT.

The rearrangement joins TRBV28 to TRBJ1-2, with 8 bases matching TRBD1. With 2 bases clipped from V and 5 bases from J, the junction kept 1 base outside the gene matches. Germline assignment: CDR1 MDHEN and CDR2 SYDVKM. The CDR3 loop spans 13 amino acids. CDR3 in amino acids: CASSLQGAYGYTF. Here the CDR3 DNA reads TGTGCCAGCAGTTTACAGGGGGCTTATGGCTACACCTTC.

The chain uses TRBV3-1 (or the pseudogene TRBV3-2) and TRBJ2-1; 7 nucleotides line up with TRBD1. Per germline, CDR1 LGHDT and CDR2 YNNKEL (reference sequence). This CDR3 region has 16 residues. J lost 0 bases, V lost 4 bases, and 6 bases had no gene match. In DNA, the CDR3 is TGTGCCAGCAGCCCAAGGGGGCAGGTCTCCTACAATGAGCAGTTCTTC. Translating gives CASSPRGQVSYNEQFF.

The rearrangement joins TRBV13 to TRBJ1-6, with 7 bases that match TRBD1. The CDR3 consists of 18 residues. Germline trimming cut 3 bases from V and 10 bases from J; bases unmatched to any gene: 18. CDR1 is PRHDT and CDR2 is FYEKMQ in the germline V gene (reference sequence). CDR3: CASSFLPIDRVRASPLHF. CDR3 coding DNA: TGTGCCAGCAGCTTTCTGCCAATAGACAGGGTACGGGCATCACCCCTCCACTTT.

The rearrangement joins TRBV7-3 to TRBJ2-1, with 11 bases identical to TRBD2. Germline-derived CDR1 and CDR2 are SGHTA and FQGTGA. After removal of 3 bases from V and 9 bases from J, the junction contained 16 bases not matched to a gene. The CDR3 runs 18 residues. The CDR3 DNA reads TGTGCCAGCAGCTTCAGACCATCACTAGCGGGAGCGCCCATTGAGCAGTTCTTC. It translates to CASSFRPSLAGAPIEQFF.

The chain is built from TRBV12-3 or TRBV12-4 and TRBJ2-7; a possible D gene is TRBD2 (6 bases). Trimming cost V 6 bases and J 5 bases, with 8 bases left between them. The CDR3 is made up of 11 amino acids. The CDR3 reads CASRGGDEQYF. DNA for the CDR3: TGTGCCAGCAGGGGGGGAGACGAGCAGTACTTC.

V and J are TRBV10-1 and TRBJ2-3, with 8 bases matching TRBD2. The CDR3 consists of 17 residues. Germline V gene lookup returns CDR1 WNHNN and CDR2 SYGVQD (reference sequence). V trimming: 0 bases; J trimming: 6 bases; junction bases outside the gene matches: 11. The CDR3, as DNA: TGCGCCAGCAGTGAGTCCGGCTTAGCGGGACTCTATGATACGCAGTATTTT. This translates into CASSESGLAGLYDTQYF.

V usage is TRBV19 and J usage is TRBJ2-1, with D unclear. The CDR3 loop spans 17 amino acids. The V end was cut by 2 bases, the J end by 0 bases, with 14 bases between. Germline CDR1 reads LNHDA; CDR2 reads SQIVND (reference sequence). The CDR3 nucleotides read TGTGCCAGTAGTATAAAGGCGCAGGCGCTCTCCTACAATGAGCAGTTCTTC. This gives the protein CASSIKAQALSYNEQFF.

The DNA for the CDR3 is TGTGCCAGCAGTGAAAACGGACAGTCCTACAATGAGCAGTTCTTC. It codes for CASSENGQSYNEQFF. The chain uses TRBV6-1 and TRBJ2-1; D is possibly TRBD1 (6 bases). CDR3 length equals 15 residues. Germline V gene lookup returns CDR1 MNHNS and CDR2 SASEGT. V gave up 2 bases and J gave up 1 base, with 9 bases separating them.

The CDR3 spells CASSLGVGGGSYQPQHF. CDR3 in DNA: TGCGCCAGCAGCTTGGGAGTAGGCGGGGGGTCATATCAGCCCCAGCATTTT. The V gene is TRBV5-1, the J gene TRBJ1-5; TRBD1 might be the D (5 bases). Per germline, CDR1 SGHRS and CDR2 YFSETQ. V was shortened by 0 bases and J by 5 bases, with 18 bases between the two germline ends. The length of the CDR3 is 17 residues.

This chain connects TRBV19 to TRBJ2-3; perhaps TRBD2 as D (5 bases). CDR1 and CDR2 from the germline V gene are LNHDA and SQIVND (reference sequence). The V and J ends lost 3 bases and 2 bases respectively, with 6 bases between them. The CDR3 is 13 residues long. CDR3 loop: CASSMRATDTQYF. The CDR3 region has the DNA TGTGCCAGTAGTATGAGGGCCACAGATACGCAGTATTTT. The whole variable domain, remainder taken from reference TRBV19 and TRBJ2-3, is DGGITQSPKYLFRKEGQNVTLSCEQNLNHDAMYWYRQDPGQGLRLIYYSQIVNDFQKGDIAEGYSVSREKKESFPLTVTSAQKNPTAFYLCASSMRATDTQYFGPGTRLTVL.

The CDR3 loop reads CASSIFDGGTGELFF. In nucleotides, the CDR3 is TGTGCCAGTAGTATCTTTGATGGCGGCACCGGGGAGCTGTTTTTT. The chain links TRBV19 to TRBJ2-2; no clear D. This CDR3 region has 15 residues. Deletions cut 3 bases from V and 4 bases from J, with 12 bases between. CDR1 LNHDA and CDR2 SQIVND come from the germline V gene (reference sequence).

The chain couples TRBV9 to TRBJ2-5, with 9 bases identical to TRBD1. The J segment lost 5 bases and the V segment lost 3 bases, leaving 5 bases of the junction unmatched. The CDR3 contains 14 residues. Germline CDR1 and CDR2: SGDLS and YYNGEE. The DNA for the CDR3 is TGTGCCAGCAGCGGACAGGGGGGACGGGAGACCCAGTACTTC. Residues: CASSGQGGRETQYF.

The chain has TRBV18 and TRBJ2-5; the D is unclear. Germline values: CDR1 KGHSH, CDR2 LQKENI. This CDR3 contains 14 residues. The V gene lost 3 bases and the J gene lost 7 bases, with 15 bases spanning the gap. The CDR3 DNA sequence: TGTGCCAGCTCACCGCTGGGTCAGGAAGGGACCCAGTACTTC. It translates to CASSPLGQEGTQYF.

This rearrangement joins TRBV9 to TRBJ2-3; D call uncertain. Trimming cost V 3 bases and J 2 bases, with 13 bases left between them. The germline V gene has CDR1 SGDLS and CDR2 YYNGEE. The CDR3 totals 15 residues. The CDR3 region has the DNA TGTGCCAGCAGCGCCGAGGCCCGAAACACAGATACGCAGTATTTT. Encoded protein: CASSAEARNTDTQYF.

This chain joins TRBV6-5 and TRBJ1-2, with 8 bases fitting TRBD1. The CDR3 length is 14 residues. In germline, CDR1 is MNHEY, CDR2 SVGAGI. Germline trimming cut 6 bases from V and 7 bases from J; bases unmatched to any gene: 10. The CDR3 spells CASRPPGTGGGYTF. The CDR3 nucleotides read TGTGCCAGCAGACCACCCGGGACAGGAGGTGGCTACACCTTC.

This sequence joins TRBV4-2 and TRBJ1-2; D not certain. CDR3 length: 14 residues. The germline CDR1 and CDR2 sequences are LGHNA and YNFKEQ. Trimming took 7 bases from V and 6 from J, leaving 18 bases between them. The CDR3 bases are TGTGCCAGCACCCCAATCATGGCCAGTGATGGCTACACCTTC. It codes for CASTPIMASDGYTF.

The chain combines TRBV12-3 or TRBV12-4 with TRBJ2-1, with D tentatively TRBD2 (6 bases). The V end was cut by 6 bases, the J end by 7 bases, with 13 bases between. The CDR3 has 13 residues. The CDR3 DNA reads as TGTGCCAGCAGCGGGAGTTCTCTTAATGAGCAGTTCTTC. Amino acids: CASSGSSLNEQFF.

The chain combines TRBV3-1 (or the pseudogene TRBV3-2) with TRBJ1-2, with 9 positions matching TRBD1. Per germline, CDR1 LGHDT and CDR2 YNNKEL (reference sequence). The CDR3 totals 13 residues. Trimming took 6 bases from V and 9 from J; bases not matched to a gene: 8. The CDR3 coding sequence is TGTGCCAGCAGGGGAAAGGGACAGGGCAGCTACACCTTC. Protein product: CASRGKGQGSYTF.

The chain employs TRBV6-1 and TRBJ1-6; D unresolved. CDR1 and CDR2 (germline): MNHNS, SASEGT. The germline V and J ends were trimmed by 1 base and 0 bases, with 4 bases remaining between them. The CDR3 has 15 residues. The CDR3 spells CASSEVNSYNSPLHF. CDR3 in DNA: TGTGCCAGCAGTGAAGTCAACTCCTATAATTCACCCCTCCACTTT.

CDR3 sequence reads: CASGPGTYNEQFF. The CDR3 DNA reads as TGTGCCAGCGGCCCGGGTACCTACAATGAGCAGTTCTTC. The chain is built from TRBV27 and TRBJ2-1; D is undetermined. This CDR3 is 13 amino acids long. The ends were cut back, 8 bases at V and 2 bases at J, with 10 bases in the middle. Germline V CDR1 and CDR2: MNHEY, SMNVEV (reference sequence).

The chain is built from TRBV3-1 (or the pseudogene TRBV3-2) and TRBJ1-2; 12 bases line up with TRBD1. Losses at the gene ends were 1 base for V and 8 bases for J; bases not matched to a gene: 8. The CDR3 is 16 residues long. CDR1 is LGHDT and CDR2 is YNNKEL in the germline V gene (reference sequence). CDR3 nucleotides: TGTGCCAGCAGCCAAGGCCTGGGGACAGGGGGCAGGGGCTACACCTTC. It translates to CASSQGLGTGGRGYTF.

CDR3 sequence (DNA): TGTGCCAGCAGTTTCTCTACCGGGAGCAATCAGCCCCAGCATTTT. Amino acids: CASSFSTGSNQPQHF. The rearrangement joins TRBV28 to TRBJ1-5; no reliable D call. V was cut by 3 bases and J by 1 base, with 10 bases left in between. The CDR3 totals 15 residues. Germline assignment: CDR1 MDHEN and CDR2 SYDVKM.

The chain joins TRBV2 to TRBJ1-5, with 9 bases identical to TRBD1. After removal of 6 bases from V and 3 bases from J, the junction contained 12 bases not matched to a gene. CDR3 length equals 17 residues. From germline, CDR1 is SNHLY and CDR2 FYNNEI. The CDR3 DNA sequence: TGTGCCAGCAGGGGAACGGACAGGGGCGCTTCCAATCAGCCCCAGCATTTT. Translation gives CASRGTDRGASNQPQHF.

This CDR3 is CASSVTSGSEETQYF. In DNA form, the CDR3 reads TGTGCCAGCAGCGTGACTAGCGGGAGCGAAGAGACCCAGTACTTC. The gene calls are TRBV9 and TRBJ2-5; 12 positions match TRBD2. This CDR3 has 15 amino acids. V shed 2 bases, J shed 3 bases, and the junction held 2 bases outside the gene matches. The germline gives CDR1 SGDLS, CDR2 YYNGEE.

This clone was seen a single time. Different DNA sequences within this sample yield the same CDR3. The genes are TRBV28 and TRBJ2-2; the D is unclear. The ends were cut back, 7 bases at V and 1 base at J, with 4 bases in the middle. This CDR3 comprises 12 residues. Germline V lookup: CDR1 MDHEN, CDR2 SYDVKM. CDR3 sequence reads: CASNRNTGELFF. The CDR3 DNA reads as TGTGCCAGCAATCGGAACACCGGGGAGCTGTTTTTT.

The chain links TRBV28 to TRBJ1-2; D is perhaps TRBD1 (5 bases). CDR3 length equals 12 residues. Germline V lookup: CDR1 MDHEN, CDR2 SYDVKM. V was pared by 5 bases and J by 7 bases, with 11 bases between. CDR3 sequence reads: CASSLPGGGYTF. For the CDR3, the DNA is TGTGCCAGCAGTCTACCCGGGGGTGGCTACACCTTC.